One and the same sample provided the 22 T cell receptor beta chains below, sequenced in a study of shared clonotypes between healthy human individuals. Some clones are missing from TCRdb's copy, which holds only in-frame ones; the method was immunoSEQ multiplex PCR. The sample shows more than 2,000,000 clones, 85% to 95% of them seen only once. Sequencing was carried out using naive CD4+ T cells sorted from blood. The subset denotes: CD45RA+ positively selected. The receptor source for this set is a young man in good health.

This clone was found a few times. This chain links TRBV7-8 with TRBJ1-6, with D perhaps TRBD1 (6 bases). CDR3 length: 15 residues. CDR1 and CDR2 (germline): SGHVS, FQNEAQ. V was clipped by 2 bases and J by 9 bases, with 14 bases between them. The CDR3 here is CASSLRTDLGSPLHF. DNA for the CDR3: TGTGCCAGCAGCTTACGGACAGACCTTGGTTCACCCCTCCACTTT.

The V gene is TRBV7-2, the J gene TRBJ2-2; possibly TRBD1 or TRBD2 for D (5 bases each). CDR3 length equals 14 residues. The germline V and J ends were trimmed by 7 bases and 7 bases, with 16 bases remaining between them. The germline CDR1 and CDR2 sequences are SGHTA and FQGNSA. The CDR3 loop reads CASIRPGTGGELFF. The CDR3 DNA follows: TGTGCCAGCATCCGCCCCGGGACCGGCGGGGAGCTGTTTTTT.

V is TRBV18 and J is TRBJ1-2; 11 nucleotides agree with TRBD1. This CDR3 has 16 amino acids. V trimming: 4 bases; J trimming: 3 bases; junction bases outside the gene matches: 7. The germline gives CDR1 KGHSH, CDR2 LQKENI. The DNA for the CDR3 is TGTGCCAGCTCACACCCCGGGACAGGGGGTTACTATGGCTACACCTTC. It yields the protein CASSHPGTGGYYGYTF.

V is TRBV9 and J is TRBJ1-3; D is undetermined. The CDR3 runs 16 residues. The V gene's germline CDR1 is SGDLS and CDR2 YYNGEE. V was trimmed by 4 bases and J by 0 bases, leaving 14 bases between them. CDR3 sequence (DNA): TGTGCCAGCAGCTCTAGTCCCGGCAACTCTGGAAACACCATATATTTT. Translating it yields CASSSSPGNSGNTIYF.

CDR3 coding DNA: TGTGCCAGCAGCTTGCCGACAGGGGACACCATATATTTT. It is translated as CASSLPTGDTIYF. J is TRBJ1-3 and V is TRBV5-4; 8 bases are a match to TRBD1. The CDR3 spans 13 residues. The V gene's germline CDR1 is SGHNT and CDR2 YYREEE (reference sequence). After removal of 1 base from V and 8 bases from J, the junction contained 2 bases not matched to a gene.

The rearrangement uses TRBV18 and TRBJ2-1, with D possibly matching TRBD2 (6 bases). The CDR3 has 15 residues. The germline V and J ends were trimmed by 2 bases and 5 bases, with 13 bases remaining between them. The germline gives CDR1 KGHSH, CDR2 LQKENI. The CDR3 spells CASSPFLATNNEQFF. In DNA form, the CDR3 reads TGTGCCAGCTCACCATTCCTAGCGACCAACAATGAGCAGTTCTTC.

The chain carries TRBV5-1 and TRBJ2-2, with 8 positions matching TRBD2. V lost 4 bases to trimming and J lost 0 bases; unmatched junction nucleotides: 23. Germline V gene data show CDR1 as SGHRS and CDR2 as YFSETQ. The CDR3 sequence is 22 residues long. The CDR3 is CASSLYSMTSAIPFANTGELFF. The CDR3, as DNA: TGCGCCAGCAGCCTGTACTCTATGACTAGCGCTATCCCCTTCGCGAACACCGGGGAGCTGTTTTTT. Supplemented by reference TRBV5-1 and TRBJ2-2, the full variable domain reads KAGVTQTPRYLIKTRGQQVTLSCSPISGHRSVSWYQQTPGQGLQFLFEYFSETQRNKGNFPGRFSGRQFSNSRSEMNVSTLELGDSALYLCASSLYSMTSAIPFANTGELFFGEGSRLTVL.

The chain recombines TRBV6-1 with TRBJ2-7; D uncertain. V lost 5 bases, J lost 1 base, and 12 bases lay in between. Germline assignment: CDR1 MNHNS and CDR2 SASEGT. CDR3 size: 14 residues. The CDR3 sequence: CASSPDLLSYEQYF. In nucleotides, the CDR3 is TGTGCCAGCAGTCCCGACCTCTTATCCTACGAGCAGTACTTC.

V and J are TRBV9 and TRBJ2-3, with TRBD1 as a possible D gene (5 bases). The V gene lost 0 bases and the J gene lost 4 bases, with 12 bases spanning the gap. CDR1 is SGDLS and CDR2 is YYNGEE in the germline V gene. This CDR3 has 15 residues. The CDR3 sequence: CASSVEGVRADTQYF. CDR3 DNA: TGTGCCAGCAGCGTAGAAGGGGTAAGGGCAGATACGCAGTATTTT.

CDR3 DNA: TGTGCCAGCAGCCCTTCGAGGATCCGAGATGAGCAGTTCTTC. Its translation: CASSPSRIRDEQFF. The chain is built from TRBV7-2 and TRBJ2-1; D is undetermined. The CDR3 has 14 amino acids. The germline V and J ends were trimmed by 5 bases and 8 bases, with 16 bases remaining between them. Germline loops: CDR1 SGHTA, CDR2 FQGNSA.

This clone appeared a single time. This chain connects TRBV6-5 to TRBJ1-5, with 7 positions matching TRBD1. The V segment lost 4 bases and the J segment 1 base; nucleotides outside the gene matches: 1. CDR1 and CDR2 from the germline V gene are MNHEY and SVGAGI. CDR3 size: 14 residues. The CDR3 DNA follows: TGTGCCAGCAGTTCAGGGGGGAGCAATCAGCCCCAGCATTTT. This translates into CASSSGGSNQPQHF.

This clone appeared a single time. The chain recombines TRBV27 with TRBJ1-1, with D perhaps TRBD1 (5 bases). CDR1 and CDR2 (germline): MNHEY, SMNVEV (reference sequence). V gave up 8 bases and J gave up 0 bases, with 7 bases separating them. This CDR3 spans 12 amino acids. CDR3 bases: TGTGCCAGCTGGACATTGAACACTGAAGCTTTCTTT. Its protein is CASWTLNTEAFF.

The chain combines TRBV18 with TRBJ2-1; TRBD2 aligns across 9 bases. The CDR3 length is 17 residues. Germline CDR1 KGHSH, CDR2 LQKENI. The V gene end was trimmed by 1 base and the J gene end by 0 bases; junction bases not matched to a gene: 4. The CDR3 DNA reads TGTGCCAGCTCACCACTGACTAGCGGAGGCTCCTACAATGAGCAGTTCTTC. Amino acid sequence: CASSPLTSGGSYNEQFF. Drawing the rest from reference TRBV18 and TRBJ2-1, the complete variable domain is NAGVMQNPRHLVRRRGQEARLRCSPMKGHSHVYWYRQLPEEGLKFMVYLQKENIIDESGMPKERFSAEFPKEGPSILRIQQVVRGDSAAYFCASSPLTSGGSYNEQFFGPGTRLTVL.

The chain carries TRBV11-3 and TRBJ2-1; D might be TRBD2 (5 bases). Trimming removed 5 bases from V and 10 bases from J, with 18 bases in between. CDR1 and CDR2 from the germline V gene are SGHNT and YENEEA. The CDR3 covers 14 residues. CDR3 sequence: CASSTSRGVEEQFF. Written as DNA, the CDR3 is TGTGCCAGCAGCACGAGCCGGGGAGTCGAGGAGCAGTTCTTC.

The rearrangement links TRBV2 to TRBJ2-1; D perhaps matches TRBD1 (7 bases). The CDR3 loop spans 15 amino acids. Germline V gene lookup returns CDR1 SNHLY and CDR2 FYNNEI. Trimming left V 5 bases short and J 10 bases short, with 21 bases between. CDR3: CASSPKGQGGGEQFF. CDR3 sequence (DNA): TGTGCCAGCAGTCCCAAGGGGCAGGGGGGAGGAGAGCAGTTCTTC.

Regarding this clone: Other DNA sequences in this sample translate to the same CDR3. The genes are TRBV7-9 and TRBJ1-1, with D maybe TRBD1 (6 bases). Germline V gene lookup returns CDR1 SEHNR and CDR2 FQNEAQ (reference sequence). Trimming left V 3 bases short and J 2 bases short, with 7 bases between. The CDR3 totals 13 residues. The CDR3 loop reads CASSFGTNTEAFF. The CDR3 bases are TGTGCCAGCAGCTTCGGGACAAACACTGAAGCTTTCTTT.

As regards this clone: Other nucleotide sequences in the sample specify the same CDR3. J is TRBJ2-3 and V is TRBV5-4; no clear D gene. The CDR3 is 15 amino acids. Germline CDR1 and CDR2: SGHNT and YYREEE (reference sequence). V lost 0 bases and J lost 0, with 8 bases in between. CDR3 protein: CASSLGGASTDTQYF. The CDR3 DNA reads as TGTGCCAGCAGCTTGGGCGGTGCGAGCACAGATACGCAGTATTTT. Full variable domain (outside the CDR3, taken from reference TRBV5-4 and TRBJ2-3): ETGVTQSPTHLIKTRGQQVTLRCSSQSGHNTVSWYQQALGQGPQFIFQYYREEENGRGNFPPRFSGLQFPNYSSELNVNALELDDSALYLCASSLGGASTDTQYFGPGTRLTVL.

This clone was seen once. The CDR3 DNA sequence: TGTGCCAGCAGCCAACGCGGGGGCGATTTCAATGAGCAGTTCTTC. Protein product: CASSQRGGDFNEQFF. The V call is TRBV14, the J call TRBJ2-1; the D gene is possibly TRBD2 (7 bases). Trimming took off 2 bases at V and 6 bases at J, with 14 bases between the two ends. The germline CDR1 and CDR2 sequences are SGHDN and FVKESK. The length of the CDR3 is 15 residues.

The genes are TRBV6-1 and TRBJ2-7, with TRBD1 matching over 10 bases. CDR1 MNHNS and CDR2 SASEGT come from the germline V gene. The CDR3 consists of 14 residues. Trimming took 9 bases from V and 3 from J; bases not matched to a gene: 8. This chain's CDR3 is CASTTGTGVYEQYF. The DNA for the CDR3 is TGTGCCAGTACGACCGGGACAGGGGTCTACGAGCAGTACTTC.

The V gene is TRBV7-6, the J gene TRBJ2-5, with no clear D. The V end was cut by 3 bases, the J end by 5 bases, with 10 bases between. Germline CDR1 is SGHVS and CDR2 is FNYEAQ. The CDR3 is 13 amino acids. The CDR3 is CASSFIEEETQYF. CDR3 coding DNA: TGTGCCAGCAGCTTCATAGAAGAGGAGACCCAGTACTTC.

The rearrangement links TRBV28 to TRBJ1-1; D possibly corresponds to TRBD1 (5 bases). This CDR3 is 15 amino acids long. V lost 6 bases and J lost 4, with 18 bases in between. The germline V gene has CDR1 MDHEN and CDR2 SYDVKM. The CDR3 coding sequence is TGTGCCAGCAGCCTATCTCGGGGCGCGCTCACTGAAGCTTTCTTT. As protein: CASSLSRGALTEAFF.

J is TRBJ1-1 and V is TRBV7-2, with TRBD1 as a possible D gene (5 bases). CDR1 is SGHTA, CDR2 FQGNSA, per germline. The CDR3 spans 16 residues. V was trimmed by 0 bases and J by 0 bases, leaving 11 bases between them. CDR3 coding DNA: TGTGCCAGCAGCTTAGCGGGGGGGAGCATGAACACTGAAGCTTTCTTT. Translating gives CASSLAGGSMNTEAFF. The variable domain in full, with the rest retrieved from reference TRBV7-2 and TRBJ1-1, is GAGVSQSPSNKVTEKGKDVELRCDPISGHTALYWYRQSLGQGLEFLIYFQGNSAPDKSGLPSDRFSAERTGGSVSTLTIQRTQQEDSAVYLCASSLAGGSMNTEAFFGQGTRLTVV.